Listed below are T cell receptor beta chains from one sample, sequenced in a study of cytotoxic CD8 clonotypes in ibrutinib-treated CLL. Sequencing was performed with immunoSEQ multiplex PCR; in TCRdb, only in-frame clones are kept and a portion is missing. The sample carries hundreds of thousands of clones, about 61% recorded once. Material: PBMCs, obtained after 36 months of ibrutinib treatment. The receptors originated from a human donor with chronic lymphocytic leukemia. CDR3s include the opening cysteine and the closing phenylalanine or tryptophan. D genes are given only for firm matches. Clone size appears in some rows only: once, few, many, or a class for an expanded clone.

>.|TRBV6-5|.|TRBJ2-5
CASTTKYREETQYF
TGTGCCAGCACCACAAAGTATAGGGAGGAGACCCAGTACTTC
>.|TRBV6-1|.|TRBJ1-2
CASSEERGWEGYTF
TGTGCCAGCAGTGAAGAGCGAGGGTGGGAGGGCTACACCTTC
>TRBD2|TRBV11-3|.|TRBJ2-7
CASSLEGTSAYEQYF
TGTGCCAGCAGCTTAGAGGGAACTAGCGCGTACGAGCAGTACTTC
>TRBD2|TRBV6-1|.|TRBJ2-7
CASSKALAGVYEQYF
TGTGCCAGCAGTAAGGCACTAGCGGGGGTCTACGAGCAGTACTTC
>TRBD1|TRBV19|.|TRBJ2-1
CASSIAKGTGRIEQFF
TGTGCCAGTAGTATAGCAAAGGGGACAGGGAGGATTGAGCAGTTCTTC
>.|TRBV20-1|.|TRBJ2-7
CSRLSSYEQYF
TGCAGTAGACTGAGCTCCTACGAGCAGTACTTC
>.|TRBV27|few|TRBJ2-3
CASSSAGDTDTQYF
TGTGCCAGCAGTTCGGCAGGGGACACAGATACGCAGTATTTT
>.|TRBV5-6|.|TRBJ1-2
CASSFHPGGKGGYTF
TGTGCCAGCAGCTTCCACCCGGGGGGCAAGGGTGGCTACACCTTC
>TRBD2|TRBV4-1|.|TRBJ2-7
CASSTRLAGGDYEQYF
TGCGCCAGCAGCACCCGATTAGCGGGGGGAGACTACGAGCAGTACTTC
>TRBD2|TRBV4-1|.|TRBJ2-7
CASSHGLAGDYEQYF
TGCGCCAGCAGCCATGGACTAGCGGGCGACTACGAGCAGTACTTC
>TRBD2|TRBV7-2|.|TRBJ2-2
CASSPKPGTSVSTGELFF
TGTGCCAGCAGCCCGAAGCCCGGGACTAGCGTTAGCACCGGGGAGCTGTTTTTT
>.|TRBV4-1|.|TRBJ2-7
CASSQGDEQYF
TGCGCCAGCAGCCAAGGGGACGAGCAGTACTTC
>.|TRBV9|once|TRBJ2-3
CASTLSRGFSTDTQYF
TGTGCCAGCACCCTAAGCAGGGGCTTTAGCACAGATACGCAGTATTTT
>.|TRBV28|.|TRBJ2-7
CASTQGYEQYF
TGTGCCAGCACTCAGGGGTACGAGCAGTACTTC
>.|TRBV9|.|TRBJ2-7
CASSTNWRDQFHEQYF
TGTGCCAGCAGCACAAATTGGCGTGACCAGTTCCACGAGCAGTACTTC
>.|TRBV6-5|.|TRBJ2-6
CASSYFPTVLTF
TGTGCCAGCAGTTACTTTCCCACCGTCCTGACTTTC
>.|TRBV21-1|.|TRBJ2-7
CASSPRQVNYEQYF
TGTGCCAGCAGCCCACGACAGGTGAACTACGAGCAGTACTTC
>TRBD1|TRBV5-6|.|TRBJ2-7
CASSVGTGAYEQYF
TGTGCCAGCAGCGTCGGGACAGGGGCCTACGAGCAGTACTTC
>.|TRBV19|few|TRBJ2-7
CASSIGGKTSYEQYF
TGTGCCAGTAGTATAGGAGGTAAGACCTCCTACGAGCAGTACTTC
>.|TRBV2|.|TRBJ1-5
CASSEGMGREVGQPQHF
TGTGCCAGCAGTGAAGGGATGGGACGGGAGGTCGGTCAGCCCCAGCATTTT
>.|TRBV18|.|TRBJ2-5
CASSPPDRTQYF
TGTGCCAGCTCACCACCCGACCGGACCCAGTACTTC
>TRBD1|TRBV6-1|.|TRBJ1-2
CASSEAGGKQANYGYTF
TGTGCCAGCAGTGAAGCAGGGGGCAAACAGGCTAACTATGGCTACACCTTC
>TRBD1|TRBV7-9|.|TRBJ2-1
CASSLAGDFGTGRYNEQFF
TGTGCCAGCAGCTTAGCGGGAGACTTCGGGACAGGGCGATACAATGAGCAGTTCTTC
>TRBD2|TRBV6-1|.|TRBJ2-7
CASSEGLASLYEQYF
TGTGCCAGCAGTGAAGGACTAGCATCCCTCTACGAGCAGTACTTC
>.|TRBV28|.|TRBJ1-2
CASSFLTNYGYTF
TGTGCCAGCAGTTTTCTCACCAACTATGGCTACACCTTC
>.|TRBV27|.|TRBJ2-7
CASSPRLHYEQYF
TGTGCCAGCAGCCCCCGACTACATTACGAGCAGTACTTC
>.|TRBV9|.|TRBJ1-3
CASSRGQLFSGNTIYF
TGTGCCAGCAGCCGAGGACAGTTGTTCTCTGGAAACACCATATATTTT
>TRBD2|TRBV4-1|once|TRBJ2-7
CASSQVRASGSYEQYF
TGCGCCAGCAGCCAAGTAAGGGCTAGCGGGAGCTACGAGCAGTACTTC
>.|TRBV13|few|TRBJ2-5
CASSLQETQYF
TGTGCCAGCAGCTTACAAGAGACCCAGTACTTC
>.|TRBV28|.|TRBJ2-3
CASSLLADTQYF
TGTGCCAGCAGTTTACTAGCAGATACGCAGTATTTT
>TRBD1|TRBV5-6|.|TRBJ1-2
CASSVDRVGYTF
TGTGCCAGCAGCGTCGACAGGGTTGGCTACACCTTC
>.|TRBV2|.|TRBJ2-7
CASSEASQSSYEQYF
TGTGCCAGCAGTGAGGCCAGCCAGAGCTCCTACGAGCAGTACTTC
>TRBD2|TRBV19|.|TRBJ2-3
CASTNKRGGPSTDTQYF
TGTGCCAGTACTAACAAGAGGGGAGGGCCTAGCACAGATACGCAGTATTTT
>.|TRBV20-1|.|TRBJ2-2
CSAPEGGELFF
TGCAGTGCACCGGAGGGCGGGGAGCTGTTTTTT
>.|TRBV9|few|TRBJ2-7
CASSPRLRWEEQYF
TGTGCCAGCAGCCCGCGACTCCGATGGGAGGAGCAGTACTTC
>TRBD1|TRBV28|.|TRBJ1-1
CASRGTAWTEAFF
TGTGCCAGCAGGGGGACAGCTTGGACTGAAGCTTTCTTT
>.|TRBV7-6|once|TRBJ2-7
CASSLVQGGHLGEQYF
TGTGCCAGCAGCTTAGTTCAGGGAGGACACCTGGGCGAGCAGTACTTC
>.|TRBV7-8|.|TRBJ1-2
CASSFHRGHYGYTF
TGTGCCAGCAGCTTTCACAGAGGTCACTATGGCTACACCTTC
>.|TRBV7-8|.|TRBJ2-5
CASSLEVRVPETQYF
TGTGCCAGCAGCTTAGAGGTCAGGGTCCCCGAGACCCAGTACTTC
>.|TRBV13|once|TRBJ2-7
CASSLGPRGDEQYF
TGTGCCAGCAGCTTAGGCCCAAGGGGGGACGAGCAGTACTTC
>TRBD2|TRBV19|.|TRBJ2-3
CASTERGLSDTQYF
TGTGCCAGTACCGAGCGGGGGTTGTCAGATACGCAGTATTTT
>TRBD1|TRBV10-3|few|TRBJ1-2
CAISPEQGASGYTF
TGTGCCATCAGCCCCGAACAGGGGGCGTCCGGCTACACCTTC
>TRBD2|TRBV6-5|.|TRBJ2-1
CASSYRTSGGYNEQFF
TGTGCCAGCAGTTACCGGACTAGCGGGGGTTACAATGAGCAGTTCTTC